This is a list of T cell receptor beta chains from one sample in a study of T cells in Graves' hyperthyroidism and ophthalmopathy. TCRdb reprocessed the multiplex PCR reads via MiXCR and lists one record per CDR3 protein. The sample contains 550,000 to 650,000 distinct CDR3 sequences, 13% to 15% of which appear only once. The sequenced sample was blood. Receptor source: a woman aged 40 to 50 with Graves' hyperthyroidism. CDR3s include the opening cysteine and the closing phenylalanine or tryptophan. The D gene is left open where the match is weak. Where a row states a size, it is once, few, many or the class of an expanded clone; other rows omit it.

d_call	v_call	clone_size	j_call	cdr3_aa	cdr3_nt
TRBD1	TRBV12-3/TRBV12-4	many	TRBJ2-7	CASSLKGQGAGEQYF	TGTGCCAGCAGTTTAAAGGGACAGGGGGCTGGGGAGCAGTACTTC
TRBD2	TRBV28	many	TRBJ2-1	CASSPTPGLAQNNEQFF	TGTGCCAGCAGCCCGACCCCTGGACTAGCGCAAAACAATGAGCAGTTCTTC
-	TRBV4-2	many	TRBJ1-1	CASSPEARGTEAFF	TGTGCCAGCAGCCCCGAAGCCCGGGGCACTGAAGCTTTCTTT
-	TRBV12-3/TRBV12-4	many	TRBJ2-2	CASSLMSGRTGELFF	TGTGCCAGCAGTTTAATGTCGGGTCGGACCGGGGAGCTGTTTTTT
TRBD2	TRBV7-2	many	TRBJ2-7	CASSESGRNYKQYF	TGTGCCAGCAGCGAAAGCGGGAGGAACTACAAGCAGTACTTC
-	TRBV19	many	TRBJ1-3	CASRISSGNTIYF	TGTGCTTCCAGGATTTCCTCTGGAAACACCATATATTTT
-	TRBV12-3/TRBV12-4	few	TRBJ2-2	CASSGGVSVGTGELFF	TGTGCCAGCAGTGGCGGGGTCTCGGTTGGTACCGGGGAGCTGTTTTTT
TRBD2	TRBV24-1	-	TRBJ2-1	CATRLAGHIYNEQFF	TGTGCCACCAGACTAGCGGGTCACATCTACAATGAGCAGTTCTTC
-	TRBV2	-	TRBJ2-7	CASSNYAGQSSYEQYF	TGTGCCAGCAGTAACTACGCGGGACAGAGCTCCTACGAGCAGTACTTC
-	TRBV28	few	TRBJ2-2	CASSYSGRKLFF	TGTGCCAGCAGCTACAGCGGGCGTAAGCTGTTTTTT
-	TRBV12-3/TRBV12-4	many	TRBJ1-1	CASSASPNTEAFF	TGTGCCAGCAGCGCCTCCCCGAACACTGAAGCTTTCTTT
-	TRBV9	few	TRBJ1-1	CASSVEELNTEAFF	TGTGCCAGCAGCGTAGAGGAGTTGAACACTGAAGCTTTCTTT
-	TRBV20-1	-	TRBJ1-2	CSARQLQVPLGYTF	TGCAGTGCTAGACAACTCCAGGTTCCCCTTGGCTACACCTTC
-	TRBV6-9	-	TRBJ1-2	CASSDSWGADGYTF	TGTGCCAGCAGTGATTCTTGGGGGGCGGATGGCTACACCTTC
-	TRBV28	many	TRBJ2-7	CASSSTDRGAYEQYF	TGTGCCAGCAGTTCCACGGACCGAGGGGCCTACGAGCAGTACTTC
TRBD1	TRBV7-2	-	TRBJ2-7	CASSSTGGYGEQYF	TGTGCCAGCAGCTCGACAGGGGGCTATGGTGAGCAGTACTTC
TRBD1	TRBV9	-	TRBJ2-7	CASSADRESYEQYF	TGTGCCAGCAGCGCTGACAGGGAGTCCTACGAGCAGTACTTC
TRBD1	TRBV28	few	TRBJ1-5	CASRRAGTDSNQPQHF	TGTGCCAGCAGGAGGGCCGGGACAGATAGCAATCAGCCCCAGCATTTT
TRBD2	TRBV30	many	TRBJ2-1	CAWSVGLASNEQFF	TGTGCCTGGAGTGTCGGACTAGCCAGCAATGAGCAGTTCTTC
TRBD1	TRBV28	many	TRBJ2-4	CASSTKTGGNIQYF	TGTGCCAGCAGTACTAAGACAGGGGGAAACATTCAGTACTTC
TRBD1	TRBV7-2	many	TRBJ2-1	CASSPMDRSPVSEQFF	TGTGCCAGCAGCCCCATGGACAGGTCACCGGTGTCTGAGCAGTTCTTC
-	TRBV11-2	many	TRBJ2-4	CASSLRGGNIQYF	TGTGCCAGCAGCTTGAGGGGGGGAAACATTCAGTACTTC
TRBD2	TRBV2	many	TRBJ2-1	CASSLGTSGKVQFF	TGTGCCAGCTCCCTGGGGACTAGCGGGAAGGTGCAGTTCTTC
TRBD2	TRBV7-2	many	TRBJ2-5	CASSLVSSGRIETQYF	TGTGCCAGCAGCTTGGTTTCTAGCGGGAGGATCGAGACCCAGTACTTC
-	TRBV6-1	-	TRBJ2-5	CASSDFGGGYF	TGTGCCAGCAGTGACTTCGGGGGAGGGTACTTC
-	TRBV28	many	TRBJ2-1	CASSFWGDSVLYNEQFF	TGTGCCAGCAGTTTCTGGGGGGACAGCGTTCTCTACAATGAGCAGTTCTTC
TRBD1	TRBV27	many	TRBJ2-5	CASSPYPGTGVETQYF	TGTGCCAGCAGTCCATACCCCGGGACAGGGGTAGAGACCCAGTACTTC
-	TRBV4-1	many	TRBJ1-1	CASSQVRTVSTEAFF	TGCGCCAGCAGCCAAGTTAGGACGGTCAGCACTGAAGCTTTCTTT
-	TRBV6-2/TRBV6-3	few	TRBJ2-7	CASSYSRIYEQYF	TGTGCCAGCAGTTACTCGCGGATCTACGAGCAGTACTTC
-	TRBV20-1	many	TRBJ2-5	CSARGPAEQETQYF	TGCAGTGCTAGAGGACCAGCAGAACAAGAGACCCAGTACTTC
-	TRBV27	few	TRBJ1-2	CASSSFDSYGYTF	TGTGCCAGCAGTTCCTTCGACAGCTATGGCTACACCTTC
-	TRBV7-9	many	TRBJ2-1	CASSLALATYNEQFF	TGTGCCAGCAGCTTGGCCCTAGCTACCTACAATGAGCAGTTCTTC
TRBD2	TRBV15	few	TRBJ2-1	CATSRELAVFSYNEQFF	TGTGCCACCAGCAGAGAGCTAGCGGTCTTTTCCTACAATGAGCAGTTCTTC
-	TRBV11-1	-	TRBJ2-3	CASSFGSLGKDTQYF	TGTGCCAGCAGCTTTGGCTCCCTGGGTAAAGATACGCAGTATTTT
TRBD1	TRBV2	many	TRBJ1-5	CASSKQTGENQPQHF	TGTGCCAGCAGTAAACAGACAGGGGAAAATCAGCCCCAGCATTTT
-	TRBV11-3	-	TRBJ2-3	CASSLVNGDTQYF	TGTGCCAGCAGCTTAGTGAATGGGGATACGCAGTATTTT
TRBD2	TRBV18	many	TRBJ2-1	CASSPSIAGRELNEQFF	TGTGCCAGCTCACCATCCATAGCGGGACGGGAACTGAATGAGCAGTTCTTC
TRBD2	TRBV15	many	TRBJ2-5	CATSSTSGRAVLETQYF	TGTGCCACCAGCAGCACTAGCGGGAGGGCCGTTTTGGAGACCCAGTACTTC
TRBD2	TRBV2	few	TRBJ2-1	CASSEGLAGSSYNEQFF	TGTGCCAGCAGTGAGGGACTAGCGGGATCCTCCTACAATGAGCAGTTCTTC
-	TRBV15	few	TRBJ1-1	CATSRDLDASTEAFF	TGTGCCACCAGCAGAGACTTGGACGCCAGCACTGAAGCTTTCTTT
-	TRBV11-1	-	TRBJ2-1	CASSFLVNEQSF	TGTGCCAGCAGCTTCCTAGTGAATGAGCAGTCCTTC
TRBD1	TRBV6-1	many	TRBJ1-2	CASSPITGAGYTF	TGTGCCAGCAGTCCAATAACAGGGGCCGGCTACACCTTC
-	TRBV30	few	TRBJ1-6	CAWSDQGRSPLHF	TGTGCCTGGAGTGACCAGGGGCGATCACCCCTCCACTTT
-	TRBV5-1	many	TRBJ1-1	CASSFGEGLTEAFF	TGCGCCAGCAGCTTTGGGGAGGGCCTCACTGAAGCTTTCTTT
-	TRBV20-1	-	TRBJ2-1	CSADHFNSGYNEQFF	TGCAGTGCGGATCACTTCAATAGCGGATACAATGAGCAGTTCTTC
TRBD1	TRBV29-1	many	TRBJ2-6	CSVSPGQGSSGANVLTF	TGCAGCGTTTCACCGGGACAGGGAAGCTCTGGGGCCAACGTCCTGACTTTC
-	TRBV2	few	TRBJ2-1	CASNGGLSYNEQFF	TGTGCCAGCAACGGCGGCCTCTCCTACAATGAGCAGTTCTTC
TRBD1	TRBV4-1	-	TRBJ1-1	CASSQDGGQGESFF	TGCGCCAGCAGCCAAGATGGCGGACAGGGGGAATCTTTCTTT
TRBD1	TRBV24-1	many	TRBJ2-1	CATSGVSLKGASYNEQFF	TGTGCCACCAGTGGTGTGAGCCTCAAGGGGGCTTCCTACAATGAGCAGTTCTTC